These T cell receptor beta chains were read from a single sample in a study of T-cell reconstitution after alpha-beta-depleted transplantation in children. TCRdb ran MiXCR on the PCR reads and lists one entry per CDR3 protein. This table has 250,000 to 400,000 distinct CDR3 sequences, roughly 25% appearing once. This specimen consisted of PBMCs, mostly from graft donor cells, obtained 180 days after TCRalphabeta/CD19-depleted stem cell transplant. The receptors come from a male patient aged 10 to 17 who had a stem cell transplant for acute lymphoblastic leukemia, so the T cells may come from the graft donor. Both conserved end residues are part of each CDR3. Each record gives: J gene, V gene, D gene, clone size, CDR3 DNA, CDR3 protein. A D gene is named only where the DNA matches it firmly. The size field is filled for only some rows; it gives once, few, many or a size class.

j_gene: TRBJ1-2; v_gene: TRBV10-2; d_gene: -; abundance: few; CDR3nt: TGCGCCAGCCGGACAGAAAGTGGGGTTAACTATGGCTACACCTTC; CDR3aa: CASRTESGVNYGYTF
j_gene: TRBJ2-1; v_gene: TRBV7-3; d_gene: -; abundance: -; CDR3nt: TGTGCCAGCAGCCTTGTTACTAGGAACAATGAGCAGTTCTTC; CDR3aa: CASSLVTRNNEQFF
j_gene: TRBJ2-7; v_gene: TRBV15; d_gene: -; abundance: many; CDR3nt: TGTGCCACCAGCTTCTCCGGGACACCCTACGAGCAGTACTTC; CDR3aa: CATSFSGTPYEQYF
j_gene: TRBJ2-3; v_gene: TRBV24-1; d_gene: -; abundance: few; CDR3nt: TGTGCCACCAGTGATGCCGGGCGGACAGATACGCAGTATTTT; CDR3aa: CATSDAGRTDTQYF
j_gene: TRBJ2-1; v_gene: TRBV6-4; d_gene: -; abundance: -; CDR3nt: TGTGCCAGCAGTGAAGGGCAGGGGTGGGGCAATGAGCAGTTCTTC; CDR3aa: CASSEGQGWGNEQFF
j_gene: TRBJ2-3; v_gene: TRBV7-3; d_gene: -; abundance: -; CDR3nt: TGTGCCAGCAGCTTATCCGCAGATACGCAGTATTTT; CDR3aa: CASSLSADTQYF
j_gene: TRBJ2-2; v_gene: TRBV20-1; d_gene: TRBD1; abundance: few; CDR3nt: TGCAGTGCTAGATCCGGGACAGGTTACACCGGGGAGCTGTTTTTT; CDR3aa: CSARSGTGYTGELFF
j_gene: TRBJ2-3; v_gene: TRBV27; d_gene: TRBD2; abundance: -; CDR3nt: TGTGCCAGCAGTTCCGACGCGGGACTAGCGATTCTAGATACGCAGTATTTT; CDR3aa: CASSSDAGLAILDTQYF
j_gene: TRBJ2-4; v_gene: TRBV20-1; d_gene: -; abundance: few; CDR3nt: TGCAGTCTACGAGGGAGGGGGAACATTCAGTACTTC; CDR3aa: CSLRGRGNIQYF
j_gene: TRBJ2-1; v_gene: TRBV5-1; d_gene: TRBD2; abundance: few; CDR3nt: TGCGCCAGCAGCCTGGGACTAGCGATCACCTACAATGAGCAGTTCTTC; CDR3aa: CASSLGLAITYNEQFF
j_gene: TRBJ1-4; v_gene: TRBV18; d_gene: TRBD1; abundance: -; CDR3nt: TGTGCCAGCTCTGACTGGGGGACAGGGAGCGAAAAACTGTTTTTT; CDR3aa: CASSDWGTGSEKLFF
j_gene: TRBJ2-7; v_gene: TRBV7-9; d_gene: -; abundance: -; CDR3nt: TGTGCCAGCAGCTTAGGGAAGGCCGAGCAGTACTTC; CDR3aa: CASSLGKAEQYF
j_gene: TRBJ2-2; v_gene: TRBV7-9; d_gene: -; abundance: -; CDR3nt: TGTGCCAGCAGCCGGGACCCTGAGACCGGGGAGCTGTTTTTT; CDR3aa: CASSRDPETGELFF
j_gene: TRBJ2-5; v_gene: TRBV20-1; d_gene: -; abundance: few; CDR3nt: TGCAGTGCTCGGAGCGGGCGCTGGAAAGAGACCCAGTACTTC; CDR3aa: CSARSGRWKETQYF
j_gene: TRBJ2-1; v_gene: TRBV19; d_gene: -; abundance: -; CDR3nt: TGTGCCAGTACCTCCGCAGGCTACAATGAGCAGTTCTTC; CDR3aa: CASTSAGYNEQFF
j_gene: TRBJ2-7; v_gene: TRBV7-9; d_gene: TRBD2; abundance: -; CDR3nt: TGTGCCAGCAGCTTAGGGACTAGCGGGAGCGACGAGCAGTACTTC; CDR3aa: CASSLGTSGSDEQYF
j_gene: TRBJ2-1; v_gene: TRBV12-3/TRBV12-4; d_gene: -; abundance: -; CDR3nt: TGTGCCAGCAGTTTAGAATCCACGGGACCAATGCCTACCTACAATGAGCAGTTCTTC; CDR3aa: CASSLESTGPMPTYNEQFF
j_gene: TRBJ1-5; v_gene: TRBV7-9; d_gene: -; abundance: few; CDR3nt: TGTGCCAGCAGCCTTACTTCGGCGGGGATTTATCAGCCCCAGCATTTT; CDR3aa: CASSLTSAGIYQPQHF
j_gene: TRBJ1-3; v_gene: TRBV19; d_gene: -; abundance: -; CDR3nt: TGTGCCAGCTCCGACAGGAACTCTGGAAACACCATATATTTT; CDR3aa: CASSDRNSGNTIYF
j_gene: TRBJ2-1; v_gene: TRBV24-1; d_gene: -; abundance: -; CDR3nt: TGTGCCACCAGTGATTTAGGGCACCCCCTCGAGCAGTTCTTC; CDR3aa: CATSDLGHPLEQFF
j_gene: TRBJ1-1; v_gene: TRBV5-1; d_gene: -; abundance: -; CDR3nt: TGCGCCAGCAGCTTGGCCGGAGCAGGGAACACTGAAGCTTTCTTT; CDR3aa: CASSLAGAGNTEAFF
j_gene: TRBJ1-2; v_gene: TRBV15; d_gene: TRBD1; abundance: few; CDR3nt: TGTGCCACCACCCCCGACAGGGGTCTCTATGGCTACACCTTC; CDR3aa: CATTPDRGLYGYTF
j_gene: TRBJ1-1; v_gene: TRBV12-3/TRBV12-4; d_gene: -; abundance: -; CDR3nt: TGTGCCAGCACCCAGCCGAGGGCCACCTTCCTGAACACTGAAGCTTTCTTT; CDR3aa: CASTQPRATFLNTEAFF
j_gene: TRBJ2-5; v_gene: TRBV5-1; d_gene: -; abundance: -; CDR3nt: TGCGCCAGCAGCCCGGAGGGGTCGGGGTACCAAGAGACCCAGTACTTC; CDR3aa: CASSPEGSGYQETQYF
j_gene: TRBJ2-1; v_gene: TRBV21-1; d_gene: -; abundance: -; CDR3nt: TGTGCCAGCAGCATTCCGCTGGCTCCTCAGCAGTTCTTC; CDR3aa: CASSIPLAPQQFF
j_gene: TRBJ2-7; v_gene: TRBV27; d_gene: -; abundance: -; CDR3nt: TGTGCCAGCAGTTTAGGGCAGAGCTCAAGGGACGAGCAGTACTTC; CDR3aa: CASSLGQSSRDEQYF
j_gene: TRBJ2-7; v_gene: TRBV3-1; d_gene: -; abundance: few; CDR3nt: TGTGCCAGCAGCCAAGCGGAAAGGGCGTTGAACGAGCAGTACTTC; CDR3aa: CASSQAERALNEQYF
j_gene: TRBJ2-2; v_gene: TRBV20-1; d_gene: TRBD2; abundance: -; CDR3nt: TGCAGTGCCAACGAAGGCGGGAGTGGCGGGGAGCTGTTTTTT; CDR3aa: CSANEGGSGGELFF
j_gene: TRBJ2-1; v_gene: TRBV10-3; d_gene: -; abundance: few; CDR3nt: TGTGCCATCAGTGACCAGGGGGAGGATGAGCAGTTCTTC; CDR3aa: CAISDQGEDEQFF
j_gene: TRBJ2-7; v_gene: TRBV27; d_gene: -; abundance: -; CDR3nt: TGTGCCAGCAGCTTAACAAGGACGGTAACCTACGAGCAGTACTTC; CDR3aa: CASSLTRTVTYEQYF
j_gene: TRBJ2-2; v_gene: TRBV30; d_gene: -; abundance: few; CDR3nt: TGTGCCTGGAGGGCGGGACACCGAACCGGGGAGCTGTTTTTT; CDR3aa: CAWRAGHRTGELFF
j_gene: TRBJ1-2; v_gene: TRBV7-4; d_gene: -; abundance: -; CDR3nt: TGTGCCAGCAGCCTGAGGGGGTTTAACTATGGCTACACCTTC; CDR3aa: CASSLRGFNYGYTF
j_gene: TRBJ2-1; v_gene: TRBV7-6; d_gene: TRBD2; abundance: -; CDR3nt: TGTGCCAGCAGATCACTAGCGGGAGCCGATCCACCCTACAATGAGCAGTTCTTC; CDR3aa: CASRSLAGADPPYNEQFF
j_gene: TRBJ1-1; v_gene: TRBV5-6; d_gene: -; abundance: -; CDR3nt: TGTGCCAGCAGCTTGAACCCAGTCATGAACACTGAAGCTTTCTTT; CDR3aa: CASSLNPVMNTEAFF
j_gene: TRBJ2-4; v_gene: TRBV20-1; d_gene: TRBD2; abundance: -; CDR3nt: TGCAGTGCTAGAGGGGGGGGAGGGCTGTTCAATACCAAAAACATTCAGTACTTC; CDR3aa: CSARGGGGLFNTKNIQYF
j_gene: TRBJ2-2; v_gene: TRBV7-2; d_gene: TRBD1; abundance: -; CDR3nt: TGTGCCAGCAGCTTCAGACAGGGGCAGAACACCGGGGTGCTGTTTTTT; CDR3aa: CASSFRQGQNTGVLFF
j_gene: TRBJ2-1; v_gene: TRBV5-1; d_gene: TRBD2; abundance: many; CDR3nt: TGCGCCAGCAGCTCTCAAGCGGGAGGCCCCTACAATGAGCAGTTCTTC; CDR3aa: CASSSQAGGPYNEQFF
j_gene: TRBJ1-5; v_gene: TRBV6-1; d_gene: -; abundance: -; CDR3nt: TGTGCCAGCACCAGGGGCCAGAGCAATCAGCCCCAGCATTTT; CDR3aa: CASTRGQSNQPQHF
j_gene: TRBJ2-5; v_gene: TRBV20-1; d_gene: TRBD2; abundance: few; CDR3nt: TGCAGTGCTAGAGACGTGGCGGGAGGATGGGAGACCCAGTACTTC; CDR3aa: CSARDVAGGWETQYF
j_gene: TRBJ1-4; v_gene: TRBV12-5; d_gene: -; abundance: few; CDR3nt: TGTGCTAGTGGTTTGTCCGACGGTGAAAAACTGTTTTTT; CDR3aa: CASGLSDGEKLFF
j_gene: TRBJ1-4; v_gene: TRBV5-1; d_gene: -; abundance: -; CDR3nt: TGCGCCAGCAGCTCGGACATTGGCGAAAAACTGTTTTTT; CDR3aa: CASSSDIGEKLFF
j_gene: TRBJ2-7; v_gene: TRBV24-1; d_gene: -; abundance: -; CDR3nt: TGTGCCACCAGTGACTGGGGTCACGAGCAGTACTTC; CDR3aa: CATSDWGHEQYF
j_gene: TRBJ1-3; v_gene: TRBV20-1; d_gene: -; abundance: few; CDR3nt: TGCAGTGCGTTCGACGGGACCTCTGGAAACACCATATATTTT; CDR3aa: CSAFDGTSGNTIYF
j_gene: TRBJ2-7; v_gene: TRBV20-1; d_gene: -; abundance: -; CDR3nt: TGCAGTGCTAGAGATCCGGACGGACTGACCTACGAGCAGTACTTC; CDR3aa: CSARDPDGLTYEQYF